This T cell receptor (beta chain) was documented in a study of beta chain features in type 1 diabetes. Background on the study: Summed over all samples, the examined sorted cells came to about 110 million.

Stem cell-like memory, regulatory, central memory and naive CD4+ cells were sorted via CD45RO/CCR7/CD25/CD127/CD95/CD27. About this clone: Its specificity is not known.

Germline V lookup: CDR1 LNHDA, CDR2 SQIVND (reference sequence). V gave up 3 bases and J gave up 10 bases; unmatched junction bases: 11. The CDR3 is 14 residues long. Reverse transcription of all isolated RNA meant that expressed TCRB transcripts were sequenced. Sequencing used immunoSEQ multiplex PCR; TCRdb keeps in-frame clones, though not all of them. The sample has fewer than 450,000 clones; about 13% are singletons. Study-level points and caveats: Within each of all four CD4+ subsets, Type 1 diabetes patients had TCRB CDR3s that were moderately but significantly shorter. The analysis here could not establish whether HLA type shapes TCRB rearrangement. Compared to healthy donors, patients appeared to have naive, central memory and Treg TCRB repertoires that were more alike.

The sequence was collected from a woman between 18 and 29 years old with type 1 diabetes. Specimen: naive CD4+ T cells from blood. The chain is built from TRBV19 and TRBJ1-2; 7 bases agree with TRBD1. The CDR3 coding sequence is TGTGCCAGTAGTATCGACAGGGTCGGCGGGCCCTACACCTTC. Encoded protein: CASSIDRVGGPYTF.